The text below deals with one T cell receptor beta chain. Its matching antigen is unknown. CDR1 is MGHDK, CDR2 SYGVNS, per germline. The CDR3 consists of 14 residues. V dropped 4 bases and J dropped 6 bases, with 16 bases sitting between them. Donors underwent one heparinised blood draw, around 120 mL on average. This sample is drawn from a study of beta chain features in type 1 diabetes. Reverse transcribing all isolated RNA meant expressed TCRB transcripts were sequenced. TCRdb's copy holds only in-frame clones and misses some; the assay was immunoSEQ multiplex PCR. The sample lists some 120,000 clones; 17% were seen once. Study conclusions and caveats: Type 1 diabetes patients showed a moderate but significant shortening of TCRB CDR3s in all four CD4+ subsets. The study notes PCR might favor shorter templates equally in patients and controls. Patients showed naive, central memory and Treg TCRB repertoires that appeared more similar than those of healthy donors.

The V gene is TRBV25-1, the J gene TRBJ2-7; the D gene is possibly TRBD1 (6 bases). The TCR was taken from a man aged 18 to 30 with type 1 diabetes. The sample taken for sequencing was central memory CD4+ T cells from blood. CDR3 sequence: CASSVQGFRREQYF. CDR3 sequence (DNA): TGTGCCAGCAGTGTACAGGGTTTTAGACGCGAGCAGTACTTC.